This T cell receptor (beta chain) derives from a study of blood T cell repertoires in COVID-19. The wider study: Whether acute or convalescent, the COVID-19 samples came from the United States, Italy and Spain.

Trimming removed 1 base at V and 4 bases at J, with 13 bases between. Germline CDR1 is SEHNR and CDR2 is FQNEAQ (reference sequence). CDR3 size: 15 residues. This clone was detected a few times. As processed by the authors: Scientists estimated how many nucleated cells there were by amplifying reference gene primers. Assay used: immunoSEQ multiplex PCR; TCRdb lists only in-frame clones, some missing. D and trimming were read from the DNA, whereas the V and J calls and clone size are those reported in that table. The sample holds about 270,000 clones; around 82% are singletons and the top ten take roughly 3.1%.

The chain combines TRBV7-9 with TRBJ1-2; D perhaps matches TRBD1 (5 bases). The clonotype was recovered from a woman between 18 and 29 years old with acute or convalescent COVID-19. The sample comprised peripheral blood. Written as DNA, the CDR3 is TGTGCCAGCAGCTTAGGGGCAGCCGGGGGCTATGGCTACACCTTC. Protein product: CASSLGAAGGYGYTF.